A single sample gave rise to the 9 T cell receptor beta chains below, sequenced in a study of neurological immune-mediated disorders (dated by TCRdb to the late 2010s). The library came from 5' RACE. Sequencing instrument: Illumina HiSeq 2500. The public reads were quality trimmed at Q25 with fastp and then assembled into clones with MiXCR by TCRdb, keeping productive beta chains. Entries are consolidated by CDR3 protein sequence, retaining the most common genes and DNA. The sample profile shows approximately 30,000 distinct CDR3 sequences; roughly 25% of them were found once. 25% to 30% of the sample belongs to the ten largest clones. The sample was CD4+ T cells from blood. These receptor sequences come from a man aged 50 or older with HTLV-1-associated myelopathy (HAM/TSP).

Comments on this clonotype: It may be a read error: a sequence one base away is much more abundant. The gene calls are TRBV29-1 and TRBJ1-1, with 9 bases matching TRBD1. Germline CDR1 SQVTM, CDR2 ANQGSEA. The CDR3 is 11 amino acids. CDR3 residues: CSATGGTEAYF. The CDR3 DNA reads as TGCAGCGCCACAGGGGGCACTGAAGCTTACTTT.

This clonotype was observed at least ten times. This chain links TRBV2 with TRBJ2-2, with a tentative D call TRBD2 (6 bases). CDR3 length: 13 amino acids. Trimming stripped 7 bases from V and 7 bases from J, with 13 bases between. Germline CDR1 and CDR2: SNHLY and FYNNEI. CDR3 sequence reads: CASMGQEGGELFF. The DNA for the CDR3 is TGTGCCAGCATGGGCCAGGAGGGCGGGGAGCTGTTTTTT. Full variable domain (missing parts from reference TRBV2 and TRBJ2-2): EPEVTQTPSHQVTQMGQEVILRCVPISNHLYFYWYRQILGQKVEFLVSFYNNEISEKSEIFDDQFSVERPDGSNFTLKIRSTKLEDSAMYFCASMGQEGGELFFGEGSRLTVL.

This clonotype was recorded many times. The rearrangement uses TRBV10-1 and TRBJ2-5; D remains ambiguous. V was trimmed by 6 bases and J by 2 bases, leaving 10 bases between them. Germline lookup yields CDR1 WNHNN and CDR2 SYGVQD (reference sequence). The CDR3 runs to 13 residues. In DNA, the CDR3 is TGCGCCAGCAGCGCAGGAAATCAAGAGACCCAGTACTTC. The encoded protein is CASSAGNQETQYF.

At least ten counts were recorded for this clonotype. This chain links TRBV7-3 with TRBJ2-3, with 9 positions matching TRBD1. This CDR3 spans 16 amino acids. Per the germline V gene, CDR1 is SGHTA and CDR2 is FQGTGA. V shed 0 bases and J 2 bases; nucleotides not matched to a gene: 3. The chain's CDR3 is CASSLTRTGVTDTQYF. CDR3 in DNA: TGTGCCAGCAGCTTAACCCGGACAGGGGTCACAGATACGCAGTATTTT.

This clonotype was observed many times. The J gene is TRBJ2-1, the V gene TRBV20-1, with 7 nucleotides matching TRBD2. The germline V gene has CDR1 DFQATT and CDR2 SNEGSKA (reference sequence). CDR3 length equals 15 residues. Trimming at V came to 1 base and at J to 2 bases, leaving 5 bases not matched to a gene. Here the CDR3 DNA reads TGCAGTGCTAGAGCCAACCGGGGGGCCTACAATGAGCAGTTCTTC. Its translation is CSARANRGAYNEQFF.

This clonotype was picked up many times. This chain joins TRBV5-8 and TRBJ1-1, with D possibly TRBD1 on 6 matching bases. With 7 bases removed from V and 4 bases from J, the gap between germline ends came to 14 bases. CDR1 SGHTS and CDR2 YDEGEE come from the germline V gene. This CDR3 is built from 13 residues. The DNA for the CDR3 is TGTGCCAGCTGCCGTGACAGGAGCACTGAAGCTTTCTTT. It codes for CASCRDRSTEAFF. Combining the CDR3 with reference TRBV5-8 and TRBJ1-1 gives the whole variable domain EAGVTQSPTHLIKTRGQQATLRCSPISGHTSVYWYQQALGLGLQFLLWYDEGEERNRGNFPPRFSGRQFPNYSSELNVNALELEDSALYLCASCRDRSTEAFFGQGTRLTVV.

Ten or more counts support this clonotype. The J gene is TRBJ1-1, the V gene TRBV3-1; 7 bases match TRBD1. Unmatched junction bases numbered 7, after V lost 2 bases and J lost 4 bases. Germline assignment: CDR1 LGHDT and CDR2 YNNKEL (reference sequence). There are 15 residues in the CDR3. CDR3 nucleotide sequence: TGTGCCAGCAGCCAACTGGTCAGGGGGGCCACTGAAGCTTTCTTT. Its translation is CASSQLVRGATEAFF. The full variable domain, with the rest looked up from reference TRBV3-1 and TRBJ1-1, is DTAVSQTPKYLVTQMGNDKSIKCEQNLGHDTMYWYKQDSKKFLKIMFSYNNKELIINETVPNRFSPKSPDKAHLNLHINSLELGDSAVYFCASSQLVRGATEAFFGQGTRLTVV.

The chain employs TRBV24-1 and TRBJ1-6, with TRBD1 matching 10 bases. Germline-derived CDR1 and CDR2 are KGHDR and SFDVKD. The CDR3 sequence is 15 residues long. After removal of 7 bases from V and 4 bases from J, the junction contained 3 bases not matched to a gene. For the CDR3, the DNA is TGTGCCACCAGCCCGGGACAGGGGTATAATTCACCCCTCCACTTT. This codes for CATSPGQGYNSPLHF.

This clonotype was seen repeatedly, ten times or more. The chain links TRBV5-1 to TRBJ1-1, with unresolved D. This CDR3 has 16 residues. Germline V CDR1 and CDR2: SGHRS, YFSETQ. V was trimmed by 4 bases and J by 0 bases, leaving 16 bases between them. CDR3 region: CASSPDGRSLNTEAFF. CDR3 sequence (DNA): TGCGCCAGCAGCCCGGACGGTCGAAGTCTGAACACTGAAGCTTTCTTT.